The 20 T cell receptor beta chains below all came from one sample that was sequenced in a study of T cell changes during pregnancy in multiple sclerosis. Here immunoSEQ multiplex PCR was the method, and the copy in TCRdb shows in-frame clones only, minus some. The sample lists over 45,000 clones, 80% to 95% occurring once. The input for sequencing was CD4+ T cells from peripheral blood mononuclear cells, taken after pregnancy. These receptors originate from a female donor with multiple sclerosis, enrolled in a pregnancy study.

The DNA of the CDR3 is TGCGCCAGCAGTCAATCGATGGCGGGAGTGGTAACCGAGCAGTACTTC. It codes for CASSQSMAGVVTEQYF. The chain joins TRBV23-1 to TRBJ2-7; 7 bases fit TRBD2. TRBV23-1 is an ORF; its function is uncertain. Trimming removed 0 bases from V and 6 bases from J; junction bases left unmatched: 11. This CDR3 is built from 16 residues.

The chain links TRBV11-2 to TRBJ2-2, with 7 bases fitting TRBD2. CDR1 SGHAT and CDR2 FQNNGV come from the germline V gene. The V gene end was trimmed by 1 base and the J gene end by 7 bases; junction bases not matched to a gene: 6. The CDR3 is 15 residues long. CDR3 loop: CASSLAGGIGGELFF. DNA for the CDR3: TGTGCCAGCAGCTTAGCGGGGGGAATTGGCGGGGAGCTGTTTTTT.

The chain links TRBV28 to TRBJ2-7; 8 bases are shared with TRBD1. Looked up from germline, CDR1 is MDHEN and CDR2 is SYDVKM. This CDR3 region has 15 residues. J gave up 2 bases and V 7 bases, and 10 bases lay outside the gene matches. CDR3 sequence: CASKPTGTGTYEQYF. CDR3 bases: TGTGCCAGCAAACCGACCGGGACAGGCACCTACGAGCAGTACTTC.

The V call is TRBV11-3, the J call TRBJ2-1; TRBD2 is a possible D gene (6 bases). Germline assignment: CDR1 SGHNT and CDR2 YENEEA. The CDR3 has 14 amino acids. V lost 4 bases, J lost 3 bases, and 10 bases lay in between. DNA for the CDR3: TGTGCCAGCAGCTGGGGCGGGAACTACAATGAGCAGTTCTTC. Translation: CASSWGGNYNEQFF.

The chain joins TRBV4-1 to TRBJ2-7; tentatively, D is TRBD2 (5 bases). Trimming pared 0 bases from V and 5 bases from J, leaving 17 bases between. The CDR3 runs to 16 residues. Germline V lookup: CDR1 MGHRA, CDR2 YSYEKL. The CDR3 bases are TGCGCCAGCAGCCAAGAAGGTTGGCTAGCTCGGGACGAGCAGTACTTC. It encodes CASSQEGWLARDEQYF.

This chain links TRBV10-3 with TRBJ1-6; D possibly corresponds to TRBD1 (6 bases). From germline, CDR1 is ENHRY and CDR2 SYGVKD. The CDR3 sequence is 15 residues long. Trimming removed 5 bases at V and 0 bases at J, with 8 bases between. This CDR3 is CAISQGGSYNSPLHF. The CDR3 DNA sequence: TGTGCCATCAGTCAAGGGGGCTCCTATAATTCACCCCTCCACTTT.

DNA of the CDR3: TGTGCCAGCAGCTCTAGCGGGGGGGTCTCCTACAATGAGCAGTTCTTC. It translates to CASSSSGGVSYNEQFF. V is TRBV7-3 and J is TRBJ2-1; 12 bases align to TRBD2. The CDR3 runs to 16 residues. Germline CDR1 SGHTA, CDR2 FQGTGA. J gave up 0 bases and V 4 bases, and 1 base lay outside the gene matches.

CDR3 region: CASSPLGQSNTGELFF. The DNA of the CDR3 is TGTGCCAGTAGCCCCCTTGGGCAGTCGAACACCGGGGAGCTGTTTTTT. The chain combines TRBV19 with TRBJ2-2; D uncertain. Trimming stripped 6 bases from V and 0 bases from J, with 14 bases between. The CDR3 contains 16 residues. CDR1 is LNHDA and CDR2 is SQIVND in the germline V gene (reference sequence).

The chain has TRBV20-1 and TRBJ2-5; no reliable D call. Germline CDR1 reads DFQATT; CDR2 reads SNEGSKA (reference sequence). There are 11 residues in the CDR3. The V gene lost 8 bases and the J gene lost 2 bases, with 9 bases spanning the gap. CDR3: CSPQSQETQYF. The CDR3 region has the DNA TGCAGTCCACAGTCGCAAGAGACCCAGTACTTC.

The J gene is TRBJ2-1, the V gene TRBV6-5, with D possibly TRBD2 on 6 matching bases. The V end was cut by 5 bases, the J end by 9 bases, with 14 bases between. CDR3 length: 13 residues. The germline V gene has CDR1 MNHEY and CDR2 SVGAGI. The CDR3 sequence is CASSRDSASEQFF. The DNA of the CDR3 is TGTGCCAGCAGTCGGGACTCCGCTAGTGAGCAGTTCTTC.

A word on this clone: Germline is not matched at one junction end, which may reflect a read error. The J gene is TRBJ2-7, the V gene TRBV7-7; 7 bases line up with TRBD1. CDR1 is SSHAT and CDR2 is FNYEAQ in the germline V gene (reference sequence). This CDR3 comprises 14 residues. The CDR3 reads CASSLGTVPYEQYF. Here the CDR3 DNA reads TGTGCTAGCAGCTTAGGGACAGTTCCCTACGAGCAGTACTTC.

The chain couples TRBV28 to TRBJ1-2, with 7 positions matching TRBD1. This CDR3 has 13 amino acids. With 6 bases clipped from V and 4 bases from J, the junction kept 5 bases outside the gene matches. The germline V gene encodes CDR1 MDHEN and CDR2 SYDVKM. CDR3 sequence: CASRLQGIYGYTF. The DNA of the CDR3 is TGTGCCAGCAGGCTACAGGGGATCTATGGCTACACCTTC.

The chain has TRBV30 and TRBJ2-1; a weak D match, TRBD1 (5 bases). Deletions cut 4 bases from V and 4 bases from J, with 17 bases between. The CDR3 runs to 15 residues. The germline gives CDR1 GTSNPN, CDR2 SVGIG (reference sequence). The CDR3 here is CAWTSLGREYNEQFF. The DNA of the CDR3 is TGTGCCTGGACCTCGTTGGGCAGGGAATACAATGAGCAGTTCTTC.

The chain uses TRBV28 and TRBJ2-7; 7 nucleotides align to TRBD1. Germline V gene lookup returns CDR1 MDHEN and CDR2 SYDVKM. The CDR3 sequence is 14 residues long. V shed 5 bases, J shed 1 base, and the junction held 5 bases outside the gene matches. CDR3 DNA sequence: TGTGCCAGCAGTACCGGGACAGTTTCCTACGAGCAGTACTTC. This gives the protein CASSTGTVSYEQYF.

The chain links TRBV6-5 to TRBJ2-6; D gene unclear. Germline V lookup: CDR1 MNHEY, CDR2 SVGAGI. V shed 5 bases and J shed 0 bases, with 8 bases lying between them. The CDR3 consists of 15 residues. CDR3 residues: CASSLSPSGANVLTF. The CDR3 region has the DNA TGTGCCAGCAGTCTTAGTCCCTCTGGGGCCAACGTCCTGACTTTC.

The CDR3 region is CASRGDGPYEQYF. CDR3 bases: TGTGCCAGCAGGGGAGACGGTCCCTACGAGCAGTACTTC. The V and J genes are TRBV6-1 and TRBJ2-7, with D maybe TRBD2 (5 bases). Per germline, CDR1 MNHNS and CDR2 SASEGT. The CDR3 length is 13 residues. Trimming took off 6 bases at V and 2 bases at J, with 11 bases between the two ends.

The chain is built from TRBV14 and TRBJ1-2, with 8 bases that match TRBD1. Germline V gives CDR1 SGHDN, CDR2 FVKESK. The CDR3 extends over 15 amino acids. With 4 bases clipped from V and 3 bases from J, the junction kept 7 bases outside the gene matches. The CDR3 spells CASSPIGQGDYGYTF. The CDR3, as DNA: TGTGCCAGCAGCCCCATTGGACAGGGAGACTATGGCTACACCTTC.

The chain has TRBV4-1 and TRBJ2-5; TRBD2 matches 11 bases. The CDR3 consists of 17 residues. Trimming cost V 0 bases and J 5 bases; bases outside gene matches: 8. Germline assignment: CDR1 MGHRA and CDR2 YSYEKL. As DNA, the CDR3 is TGCGCCAGCAGCCAAGATGTGGCTAGCGGGAGGATGGAGACCCAGTACTTC. Its translation is CASSQDVASGRMETQYF.

This chain uses TRBV10-3 with TRBJ1-2, with D unresolved. The V gene lost 0 bases and the J gene lost 8 bases, with 10 bases spanning the gap. CDR3 length: 13 amino acids. Per the germline V gene, CDR1 is ENHRY and CDR2 is SYGVKD. In DNA form, the CDR3 reads TGTGCCATCAGTGAGTCGGAGGTTGGGGGCTACACCTTC. This codes for CAISESEVGGYTF.

The chain combines TRBV19 with TRBJ2-6, with 12 positions matching TRBD1. The CDR3 is 18 residues long. CDR1 is LNHDA and CDR2 is SQIVND in the germline V gene (reference sequence). V was pared by 7 bases and J by 4 bases, with 11 bases of the junction left unmatched. The CDR3 sequence is CASTRPGQGAEGANVLTF. CDR3 nucleotides: TGTGCCAGTACCCGTCCGGGACAGGGGGCTGAAGGGGCCAACGTCCTGACTTTC. Complete variable domain (other parts from reference TRBV19 and TRBJ2-6): DGGITQSPKYLFRKEGQNVTLSCEQNLNHDAMYWYRQDPGQGLRLIYYSQIVNDFQKGDIAEGYSVSREKKESFPLTVTSAQKNPTAFYLCASTRPGQGAEGANVLTFGAGSRLTVL.